Reported below is one TCR beta chain. Antigen specificity is unknown. Each TCR cDNA molecule carried a unique molecular identifier. TCRdb ran MiXCR on the 5' RACE reads and lists one entry per CDR3 protein. The sample shows some 100,000 distinct CDR3 sequences, around 4.3% of them seen only once. Time point noted: sample taken at primary tumor resection. The record originates from a study of spatial heterogeneity in lung cancer. V lost 7 bases, J lost 5 bases, and 8 bases stayed unmatched. This CDR3 is 14 amino acids long. Looked up from germline, CDR1 is MDHEN and CDR2 is SYDVKM. Study results and caveats: Expanded alpha and beta TCR counts within tumors tracked tumor mutation counts.

The source was lung tumor tissue, collected at surgery. The TCR originated in a male donor with early-stage non-small cell lung cancer. The chain carries TRBV28 and TRBJ1-5, with 7 bases matching TRBD1. The CDR3 spells CASTSDRVDQPQHF. CDR3 bases: TGTGCCAGCACCTCCGACAGGGTTGATCAGCCCCAGCATTTT.